The clone carrying this T cell receptor (beta chain) was observed at least ten times. Antigen: not known. These data come from a study of T cells in Graves' hyperthyroidism and ophthalmopathy. Study-wide results and caveats: A model of 13 V-J pairs discriminated ophthalmopathy from stable hyperthyroidism.

Each 10 ml fresh peripheral blood draw supplied the PBMCs. V was shortened by 6 bases and J by 2 bases, with 9 bases between the two germline ends. Germline V gene lookup returns CDR1 MDHEN and CDR2 SYDVKM. The CDR3 extends over 13 amino acids. What was amplified from RNA transcripts were TCR beta CDR3 regions. HTBI primers were used for first-round RT-PCR of the TCR CDR3. Each CDR3 protein gets one entry after TCRdb re-called the multiplex PCR reads with MiXCR. Of hundreds of thousands of distinct CDR3 sequences in the sample, 13% to 15% were seen once. The gene calls are TRBV28 and TRBJ2-3; D perhaps matches TRBD2 (7 bases). Input material: blood. The TCR was taken from a woman between 50 and 59 years old with Graves' ophthalmopathy. The CDR3 loop reads CASSGGHTDTQYF. The CDR3 DNA follows: TGTGCCAGCAGCGGGGGGCACACAGATACGCAGTATTTT.